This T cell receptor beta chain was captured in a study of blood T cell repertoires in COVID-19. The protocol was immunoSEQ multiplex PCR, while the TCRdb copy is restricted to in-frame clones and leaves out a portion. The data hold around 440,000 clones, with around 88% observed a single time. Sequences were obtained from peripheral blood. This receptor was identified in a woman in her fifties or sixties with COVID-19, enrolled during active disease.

Here the CDR3 reads CASSDNTGQTTEAFF. In DNA form, the CDR3 reads TGTGCCAGCAGTGACAATACGGGACAGACCACTGAAGCTTTCTTT. The chain combines TRBV2 with TRBJ1-1; 7 bases are shared with TRBD1. CDR1 is SNHLY, CDR2 FYNNEI, per germline. Trimming at V came to 3 bases and at J to 4 bases, leaving 8 bases not matched to a gene. This CDR3 is built from 15 residues.